Listed here are 20 T cell receptor beta chains from one sample, sequenced in a study of T cell changes during pregnancy in multiple sclerosis. Sequenced by immunoSEQ multiplex PCR; TCRdb stores in-frame clones only, minus some. The sample holds roughly 84,000 clones, just under 95% seen once. The source material was peripheral blood, sampled in the third trimester of pregnancy. These receptors originate from a female donor in good health, enrolled as a control in a pregnancy study.

This rearrangement joins TRBV28 to TRBJ1-5; 12 bases match TRBD1. With 6 bases clipped from V and 6 bases from J, the junction kept 12 bases outside the gene matches. The CDR3 length is 17 residues. Germline lookup yields CDR1 MDHEN and CDR2 SYDVKM. The CDR3 protein is CASRGGTGGFGGQPQHF. The DNA of the CDR3 is TGTGCCAGCAGGGGGGGGACAGGGGGCTTTGGTGGTCAGCCCCAGCATTTT.

The chain joins TRBV27 to TRBJ2-7, with D possibly being TRBD1 (5 bases). CDR1 and CDR2 from the germline V gene are MNHEY and SMNVEV (reference sequence). Trimming cost V 3 bases and J 2 bases, with 8 bases left between them. CDR3 length: 13 amino acids. CDR3 sequence: CASSLGPTYEQYF. CDR3 in DNA: TGTGCCAGCAGTTTGGGGCCCACCTACGAGCAGTACTTC.

The J gene is TRBJ2-7, the V gene TRBV5-1; TRBD2 aligns across 9 bases. V shed 0 bases and J 7 bases; nucleotides not matched to a gene: 11. The CDR3 consists of 16 residues. The germline V gene has CDR1 SGHRS and CDR2 YFSETQ. The CDR3 reads CASSLALRTSDMEQYF. CDR3 coding DNA: TGCGCCAGCAGCTTGGCCTTACGGACTAGCGACATGGAGCAGTACTTC. Looking up the rest from reference TRBV5-1 and TRBJ2-7 gives the full variable domain: KAGVTQTPRYLIKTRGQQVTLSCSPISGHRSVSWYQQTPGQGLQFLFEYFSETQRNKGNFPGRFSGRQFSNSRSEMNVSTLELGDSALYLCASSLALRTSDMEQYFGPGTRLTVT.

The gene calls are TRBV4-1 and TRBJ2-7, with TRBD1 identical over 9 bases. The CDR3 totals 15 residues. Germline assignment: CDR1 MGHRA and CDR2 YSYEKL. Unmatched junction bases numbered 4, after V lost 3 bases and J lost 1 base. The CDR3 DNA sequence: TGCGCCAGCAGCCAGGTGACAGGGGGTTCCTACGAGCAGTACTTC. The encoded protein is CASSQVTGGSYEQYF.

The rearrangement links TRBV10-3 to TRBJ1-1, with TRBD1 as a possible D gene (5 bases). V lost 7 bases and J 0 bases, leaving 18 bases between the germline ends. This CDR3 comprises 16 residues. The V gene's germline CDR1 is ENHRY and CDR2 SYGVKD. This CDR3 reads CAINPYGAVMNTEAFF. The CDR3 nucleotides are TGTGCCATCAACCCATATGGGGCGGTTATGAACACTGAAGCTTTCTTT.

The rearrangement uses TRBV5-1 and TRBJ2-7, with 7 positions matching TRBD1. The germline CDR1 and CDR2 sequences are SGHRS and YFSETQ. The CDR3 spans 14 residues. Trimming took 3 bases from V and 3 from J; bases not matched to a gene: 6. DNA for the CDR3: TGCGCCAGCAGCTCCCCGGGACAGTTCTACGAGCAGTACTTC. Amino acids: CASSSPGQFYEQYF.

The chain carries TRBV6-1 and TRBJ2-3; 8 positions match TRBD1. V shed 7 bases and J 1 base; nucleotides not matched to a gene: 4. The germline V gene has CDR1 MNHNS and CDR2 SASEGT. The CDR3 has 14 residues. CDR3 nucleotide sequence: TGTGCCAGCATTGGACAGGGCGGCACAGATACGCAGTATTTT. Translation gives CASIGQGGTDTQYF.

J is TRBJ2-2 and V is TRBV5-1; D may be TRBD1 (6 bases). Germline assignment: CDR1 SGHRS and CDR2 YFSETQ. The V and J ends lost 2 bases and 4 bases respectively, with 15 bases between them. CDR3 length: 16 residues. The CDR3 here is CASSLGRGISTGELFF. The CDR3 coding sequence is TGCGCCAGCAGCTTAGGCAGGGGCATTTCCACCGGGGAGCTGTTTTTT.

The CDR3 loop is CASSERGGQETQYF. The CDR3 nucleotides are TGTGCCAGCTCTGAGCGGGGGGGTCAAGAGACCCAGTACTTC. The chain has TRBV28 and TRBJ2-5, with TRBD2 identical over 10 bases. The V segment lost 8 bases and the J segment 2 bases; nucleotides outside the gene matches: 5. This CDR3 is built from 14 residues. Germline V gene lookup returns CDR1 MDHEN and CDR2 SYDVKM.

The chain links TRBV2 to TRBJ1-2; 7 bases match TRBD1. This CDR3 is built from 14 residues. Per germline, CDR1 SNHLY and CDR2 FYNNEI. The ends lost 6 bases at V and 8 bases at J; junction bases unmatched: 12. Here the CDR3 DNA reads TGTGCCAGCAGCCCCCTGGACAGGTTTGGGGGCTACACCTTC. Its translation: CASSPLDRFGGYTF.

The rearrangement joins TRBV29-1 to TRBJ2-3, with a tentative D call TRBD2 (7 bases). CDR3 length equals 14 residues. Per germline, CDR1 SQVTM and CDR2 ANQGSEA. V was shortened by 6 bases and J by 6 bases, with 19 bases between the two germline ends. In DNA, the CDR3 is TGCAGCGTCTCAAGGGGGGGAGGAGTGGATACGCAGTATTTT. This sequence encodes CSVSRGGGVDTQYF.

The chain has TRBV7-9 and TRBJ2-7; 7 bases map to TRBD2. The V and J ends lost 3 bases and 2 bases, in that order; junction bases with no gene match: 10. Per the germline V gene, CDR1 is SEHNR and CDR2 is FQNEAQ (reference sequence). This CDR3 is built from 16 residues. CDR3 sequence reads: CASSFHTTSAPYEQYF. In DNA, the CDR3 is TGTGCCAGCAGCTTCCACACCACTAGCGCCCCCTACGAGCAGTACTTC.

The chain is built from TRBV6-1 and TRBJ2-7; D is unclear. The CDR3 extends over 16 amino acids. Per germline, CDR1 MNHNS and CDR2 SASEGT. Trimming took 2 bases from V and 2 from J, leaving 16 bases between them. DNA of the CDR3: TGTGCCAGCAGTGAAAGTTTTGGGCCCGGTACCTACGAGCAGTACTTC. It codes for CASSESFGPGTYEQYF.

The V and J genes are TRBV5-1 and TRBJ2-1, with 7 bases fitting TRBD1. Germline values: CDR1 SGHRS, CDR2 YFSETQ. Trimming at V came to 3 bases and at J to 10 bases, leaving 7 bases not matched to a gene. CDR3 length: 13 residues. The CDR3 DNA reads as TGCGCCAGCAGCTCCTACAGGGGCGGGGAGCAGTTCTTC. Amino acid sequence: CASSSYRGGEQFF.

The gene calls are TRBV27 and TRBJ2-5; 12 bases are shared with TRBD2. Germline-derived CDR1 and CDR2 are MNHEY and SMNVEV (reference sequence). The junction had 8 bases not matched to a gene; V was cut back by 5 bases and J by 4 bases. The CDR3 totals 16 residues. CDR3 sequence (DNA): TGTGCCAGCAGTCATAGGACTAGCGGGACGACAGAGACCCAGTACTTC. This encodes CASSHRTSGTTETQYF.

This chain uses TRBV28 with TRBJ2-3; 7 bases agree with TRBD2. From germline, CDR1 is MDHEN and CDR2 SYDVKM. The V gene end was trimmed by 3 bases and the J gene end by 0 bases; junction bases not matched to a gene: 6. The length of the CDR3 is 16 residues. DNA for the CDR3: TGTGCCAGCAGTTTGTTCCTAGCGGAGAGCACAGATACGCAGTATTTT. Its translation: CASSLFLAESTDTQYF.

The rearrangement joins TRBV6-4 to TRBJ2-2; 7 positions match TRBD1. V trimming: 2 bases; J trimming: 2 bases; junction bases outside the gene matches: 5. The CDR3 contains 16 residues. The germline gives CDR1 MRHNA, CDR2 SNTAGT. The chain's CDR3 is CASSDRGRGNTGELFF. Written as DNA, the CDR3 is TGTGCCAGCAGTGACAGGGGGCGCGGTAACACCGGGGAGCTGTTTTTT.

This sequence joins TRBV29-1 and TRBJ2-5, with 8 nucleotides matching TRBD1. V shed 7 bases, J shed 1 base, and the junction held 5 bases outside the gene matches. This CDR3 has 13 amino acids. CDR1 is SQVTM, CDR2 ANQGSEA, per germline. CDR3 bases: TGCAGCGGCGGACAGGGAAGCCAAGAGACCCAGTACTTC. Amino acids: CSGGQGSQETQYF.

This chain joins TRBV4-1 and TRBJ2-7; D gene uncertain. The CDR3 loop spans 14 amino acids. V was cut by 0 bases and J by 3 bases, with 9 bases left in between. Germline assignment: CDR1 MGHRA and CDR2 YSYEKL. CDR3 sequence reads: CASSQDVAVYEQYF. CDR3 bases: TGCGCCAGCAGCCAAGATGTGGCAGTCTACGAGCAGTACTTC.

V usage is TRBV5-1 and J usage is TRBJ1-5; D not resolved. Trimming pared 2 bases from V and 3 bases from J, leaving 9 bases between. The germline V gene has CDR1 SGHRS and CDR2 YFSETQ. The CDR3 is 14 amino acids. The CDR3 sequence: CASSFGEYNQPQHF. The CDR3 nucleotides read TGCGCCAGCAGCTTCGGGGAATACAATCAGCCCCAGCATTTT.